This TCR beta chain was recorded in a study of blood T cells in healthy people across ages. There are 16 residues in the CDR3. Germline assignment: CDR1 MDHEN and CDR2 SYDVKM. J was trimmed by 6 bases and V by 1 base; bases with no gene match: 5. Using a J-beta primer mix together with a sample-barcoded 5' primer, a second PCR was run for roughly 6 to 11 cycles. One entry per CDR3 protein results from TCRdb running MiXCR on the 5' RACE reads. The sample holds 850,000 to 1,000,000 distinct CDR3 sequences, 40% to 60% seen once. This clonotype was observed a few times. The chain uses TRBV28 and TRBJ2-3, with 12 nucleotides matching TRBD2. Sequenced material: blood. This receptor was obtained from a man in his thirties or forties in good health. The DNA of the CDR3 is TGTGCCAGCAGTTTATTAGGACTAGCGGGGCACGATACGCAGTATTTT. Translated: CASSLLGLAGHDTQYF.